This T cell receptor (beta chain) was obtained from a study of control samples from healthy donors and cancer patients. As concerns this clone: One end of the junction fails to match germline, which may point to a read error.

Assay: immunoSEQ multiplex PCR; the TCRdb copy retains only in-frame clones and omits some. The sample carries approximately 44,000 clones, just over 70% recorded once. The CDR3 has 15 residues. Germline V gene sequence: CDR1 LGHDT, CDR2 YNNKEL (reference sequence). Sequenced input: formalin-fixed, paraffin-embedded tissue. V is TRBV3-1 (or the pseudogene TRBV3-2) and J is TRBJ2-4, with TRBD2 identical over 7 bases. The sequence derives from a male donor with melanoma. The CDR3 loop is CASSLEGTTKSIQYF. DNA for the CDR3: TGTGCCAGCAGCCTGGAGGGGACTACCAAAAGCATTCAGTACTTC.